The rows below give T cell receptor beta chains drawn from one sample of a study of cytomegalovirus exposure and HLA in healthy donors. Clones were sequenced by immunoSEQ multiplex PCR, and TCRdb holds only the in-frame ones, with some missing. The repertoire holds roughly 120,000 clones, with 79% as singletons. Source material: PBMCs. The source is a young man in good health and CMV-seropositive. Both conserved end residues are part of each CDR3. D genes are given only for firm matches. Some rows mark clone size as missing; the rest say once, few, many or name a class of expanded clone.

-	TRBD1	TRBV7-9	TRBJ2-7	CSSTAHAGTDPYEQYF	TGTTCCAGCACGGCCCATGCCGGGACAGATCCTTACGAGCAGTACTTC
-	TRBD1	TRBV4-2	TRBJ2-2	CASSLHRGIPGELFF	TGTGCCAGCAGCCTCCACAGGGGGATCCCCGGGGAGCTGTTTTTT
-	-	TRBV11-1	TRBJ2-7	CASSLVGGIRYEQYF	TGTGCCAGCAGCTTAGTAGGAGGGATCCGCTACGAGCAGTACTTC
-	-	TRBV29-1	TRBJ1-2	CSVGTEYYGYTF	TGCAGCGTGGGCACGGAATACTATGGCTACACCTTC
-	TRBD1	TRBV11-3	TRBJ1-3	CASSSFPGQGAGNTIYF	TGTGCCAGCAGCTCCTTTCCGGGACAGGGGGCCGGAAACACCATATATTTT
-	TRBD2	TRBV28	TRBJ2-7	CASSLQLAGVYEQYF	TGTGCCAGCAGTTTACAGCTAGCGGGAGTTTACGAGCAGTACTTC
-	-	TRBV7-9	TRBJ1-5	CSSSFSTRGGRYSNQPQHF	TGTTCCAGCAGCTTTTCGACCAGGGGCGGACGGTATAGCAATCAGCCCCAGCATTTT
-	-	TRBV6-5	TRBJ1-2	CASSLDRWNYGYTF	TGTGCCAGCAGCTTAGACAGGTGGAACTATGGCTACACCTTC
once	TRBD2	TRBV5-1	TRBJ2-1	CASSLPASGAYNEQFF	TGCGCCAGCAGCTTGCCGGCTAGCGGGGCCTACAATGAGCAGTTCTTC
-	-	TRBV29-1	TRBJ1-1	CSPYHGAEAFF	TGCAGCCCCTACCACGGGGCTGAAGCTTTCTTT
-	-	TRBV5-6	TRBJ1-4	CASSRTDEKLFF	TGTGCCAGCAGCCGGACAGATGAAAAACTGTTTTTT
-	-	TRBV7-9	TRBJ2-1	CASSLIAAVNLMGYNEQFF	TGTGCCAGCAGCTTAATAGCGGCAGTGAATTTAATGGGCTACAATGAGCAGTTCTTC
-	-	TRBV11-3	TRBJ2-7	CASSHDSYEQYF	TGTGCCAGCAGCCACGACTCGTACGAGCAGTACTTC
-	TRBD1	TRBV5-1	TRBJ2-5	CASSLMGQNQETQYF	TGCGCCAGCAGCTTGATGGGACAGAACCAAGAGACCCAGTACTTC
-	-	TRBV27	TRBJ2-5	CASSYIQGSIETQYF	TGTGCCAGCAGTTATATCCAGGGTAGTATCGAGACCCAGTACTTC
-	-	TRBV11-2	TRBJ2-3	CASSLAGQGTDTQYF	TGTGCCAGCAGCTTAGCTGGGCAGGGGACAGATACGCAGTATTTT
-	TRBD1	TRBV28	TRBJ1-3	CASRMTGSGNTIYF	TGTGCCAGCAGAATGACAGGGTCAGGAAACACCATATATTTT